The entry below gives a single T cell receptor (beta chain) sequence along with its context. Its antigen remains unidentified. Per-nucleotide qualities are absent, and no much larger clonotype sits a single base away. Lymph node samples were obtained from the axillary draining lymph nodes of breast cancer patients. These data are taken from a study of breast tumors, draining lymph nodes, adjacent tissues (dated by TCRdb to about 2016). Regarding the study in general: The study compared TCR beta repertoires across tumor, adjacent nontumor tissue and axillary lymph nodes from breast cancer patients. In human breast cancer, the study set out to assess how tumor, surrounding tissue and draining lymph node repertoires relate to one another and whether T cells might be exchanged between them.

This sample was sequenced with an Illumina HiSeq 2000. Multiplex PCR amplification was used to build the TCR beta chain libraries. High-throughput sequencing was used to analyze the amplified TCR beta chain products. TCRdb redid the processing of the public reads, applying fastp at Q25 and MiXCR, and retained in-frame beta chains. Rows merge per CDR3 protein into single entries with the most common DNA and genes. The sample table lists over 150,000 distinct CDR3 sequences, 30% to 35% of them with a count of one. About 3.9% of the sample goes to the ten largest clones. CDR3 length: 14 amino acids, cysteine to phenylalanine. The CDR3 DNA has 42 bases and is translated from base 1. CDR1 and CDR2 are read off the germline V gene as ENHRY and SYGVKD. Germline trimming amounts to 2 bases on V and 2 bases on J, with 0 as the count of junction bases outside the gene matches. The research as a whole found: Tumors showed preferential V and J gene usage, and their T-cell repertoire diversity fell below that of lymph nodes yet above that of nontumor tissue. The conclusion that tumor T cells originate in lymph nodes was presented as consistent with a hypothesis rather than as directly demonstrated. In luminal-like breast cancer, tumor and nontumor tissue repertoires resembled each other significantly more than in basal-like breast cancer. The data were considered consistent with most tumor T cells being derived from the lymph node and subsequently expanding within tumor tissue.

The sample was axillary lymph node tissue. The sequence came from a female donor with breast cancer. Some clones in this sample may be carry-over from other donors' samples. The receptor chain draws on TRBV10-3 and TRBJ1-3; the junction holds 7 bases that match TRBD1. This receptor has the CDR3 CAISETGAGNTIYF. The DNA sequence reads TGTGCCATCAGTGAGACAGGGGCTGGAAACACCATATATTTT.